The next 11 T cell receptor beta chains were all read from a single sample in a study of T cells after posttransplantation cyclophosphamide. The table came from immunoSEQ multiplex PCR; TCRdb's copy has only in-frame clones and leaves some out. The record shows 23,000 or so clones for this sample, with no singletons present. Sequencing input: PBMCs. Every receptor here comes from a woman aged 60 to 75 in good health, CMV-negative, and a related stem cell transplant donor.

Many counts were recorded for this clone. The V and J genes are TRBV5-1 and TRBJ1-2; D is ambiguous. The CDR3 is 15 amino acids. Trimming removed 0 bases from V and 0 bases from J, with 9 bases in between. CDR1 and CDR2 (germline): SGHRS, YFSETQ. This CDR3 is CASSLETGTNYGYTF. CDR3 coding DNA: TGCGCCAGCAGCTTGGAGACGGGAACTAACTATGGCTACACCTTC. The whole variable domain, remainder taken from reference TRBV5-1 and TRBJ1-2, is KAGVTQTPRYLIKTRGQQVTLSCSPISGHRSVSWYQQTPGQGLQFLFEYFSETQRNKGNFPGRFSGRQFSNSRSEMNVSTLELGDSALYLCASSLETGTNYGYTFGSGTRLTVV.

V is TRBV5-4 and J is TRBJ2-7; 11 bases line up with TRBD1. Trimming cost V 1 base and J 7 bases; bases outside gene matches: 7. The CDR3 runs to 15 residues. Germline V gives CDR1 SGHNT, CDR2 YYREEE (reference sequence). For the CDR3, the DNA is TGTGCCAGCAGCTTGAGGGCCGGGACAGGGGGGGAGCAGTACTTC. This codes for CASSLRAGTGGEQYF.

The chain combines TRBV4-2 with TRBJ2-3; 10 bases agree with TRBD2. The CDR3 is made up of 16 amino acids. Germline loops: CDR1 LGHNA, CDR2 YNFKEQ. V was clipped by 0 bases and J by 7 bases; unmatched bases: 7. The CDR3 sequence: CASSQDVSGGAYTQYF. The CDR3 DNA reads TGTGCCAGCAGCCAAGATGTCAGCGGGGGGGCGTATACGCAGTATTTT.

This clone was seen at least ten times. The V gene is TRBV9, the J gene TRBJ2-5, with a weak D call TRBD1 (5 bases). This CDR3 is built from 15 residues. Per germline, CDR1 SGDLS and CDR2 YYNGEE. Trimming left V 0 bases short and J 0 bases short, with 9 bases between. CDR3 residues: CASSVGDSYQETQYF. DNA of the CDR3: TGTGCCAGCAGCGTAGGTGACAGCTACCAAGAGACCCAGTACTTC.

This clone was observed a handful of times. The CDR3 DNA reads as TGTGCCAGCGGGCCCTTGATAGAGAACACTGAAGCTTTCTTT. It yields the protein CASGPLIENTEAFF. This chain links TRBV28 with TRBJ1-1; D is undetermined. Germline V gene sequence: CDR1 MDHEN, CDR2 SYDVKM. The CDR3 sequence is 14 residues long. Trimming left V 8 bases short and J 1 base short, with 14 bases between.

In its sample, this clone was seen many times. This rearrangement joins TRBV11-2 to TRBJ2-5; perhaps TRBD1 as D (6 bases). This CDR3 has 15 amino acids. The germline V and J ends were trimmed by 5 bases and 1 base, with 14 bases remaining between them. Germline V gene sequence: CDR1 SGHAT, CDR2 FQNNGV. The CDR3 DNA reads TGTGCCAGCAGCGGCCGACGGACAGTCCAAGAGACCCAGTACTTC. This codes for CASSGRRTVQETQYF.

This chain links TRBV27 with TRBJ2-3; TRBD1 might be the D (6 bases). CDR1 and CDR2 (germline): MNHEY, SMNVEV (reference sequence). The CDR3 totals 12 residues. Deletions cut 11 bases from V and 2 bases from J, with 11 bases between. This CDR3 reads CAVRTDTDTQYF. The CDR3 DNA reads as TGTGCCGTGAGGACAGACACAGATACGCAGTATTTT.

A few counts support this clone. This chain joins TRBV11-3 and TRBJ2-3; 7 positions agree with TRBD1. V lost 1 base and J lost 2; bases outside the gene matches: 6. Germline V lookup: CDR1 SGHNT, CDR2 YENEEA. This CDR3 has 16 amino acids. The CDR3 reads CASSLGTGTDTDTQYF. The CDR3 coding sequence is TGTGCCAGCAGCTTAGGGACTGGGACAGACACAGATACGCAGTATTTT.

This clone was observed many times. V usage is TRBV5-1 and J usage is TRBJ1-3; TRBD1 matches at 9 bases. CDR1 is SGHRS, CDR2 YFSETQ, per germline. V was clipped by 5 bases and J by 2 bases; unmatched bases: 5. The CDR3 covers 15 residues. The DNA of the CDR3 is TGCGCCAGCAGGACCGGGACAGGGACTGGAAACACCATATATTTT. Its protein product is CASRTGTGTGNTIYF.

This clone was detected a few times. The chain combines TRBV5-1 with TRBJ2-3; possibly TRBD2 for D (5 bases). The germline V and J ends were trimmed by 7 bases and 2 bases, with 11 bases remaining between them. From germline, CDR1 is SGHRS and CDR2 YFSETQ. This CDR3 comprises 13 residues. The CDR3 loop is CASGGLSTDTQYF. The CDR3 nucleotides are TGCGCCAGCGGTGGACTTTCCACAGATACGCAGTATTTT.

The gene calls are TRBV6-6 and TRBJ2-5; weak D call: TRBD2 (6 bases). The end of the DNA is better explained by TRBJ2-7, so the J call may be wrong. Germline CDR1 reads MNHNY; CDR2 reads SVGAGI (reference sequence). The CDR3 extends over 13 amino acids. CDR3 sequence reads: CASSPGLRREQYF. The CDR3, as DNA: TGTGCCAGCAGCCCGGGACTGCGTCGCGAGCAGTACTTC.